This TCR beta chain was recovered during a study of post-analysis software for immune sequencing data. This clonotype has only a few counts. Its antigen is not known. Unique molecular identifiers were present in the TCR beta cDNA libraries. TCRdb ran MiXCR on the PCR reads and lists one entry per CDR3 protein. The sample records fewer than 900,000 distinct CDR3 sequences, about 45% being singletons. After removal of 0 bases from V and 5 bases from J, the junction contained 7 bases not matched to a gene. CDR1 is SGDLS, CDR2 YYNGEE, per germline. The CDR3 sequence is 16 residues long. Findings of the study overall: A handful of TRBV segments, including TRBV5-6, TRBV5-1 and TRBV20-1, were more frequent in patients than controls.

Sequenced: blood. The source is a girl between 5 and 17 years old with multiple sclerosis. The chain couples TRBV9 to TRBJ1-4; 7 bases are shared with TRBD1. The CDR3 coding sequence is TGTGCCAGCAGCGTAGGAGGGGGCCCATCGAATGAAAAACTGTTTTTT. Its protein product is CASSVGGGPSNEKLFF.